The 6 T cell receptor beta chains below were found in one sample sequenced in a study of blood T cells in healthy people across ages. Together with a sample-barcoded 5' primer, a J-beta primer mix was included in a second PCR lasting about 6 to 12 cycles. TCRdb reprocessed the 5' RACE reads via MiXCR and lists one record per CDR3 protein. This table holds about 760,000 distinct CDR3 sequences, roughly 50% found once. Sequenced: blood. These receptors all come from a man aged 40-50 years in good health.

The chain couples TRBV29-1 to TRBJ1-1; D gene uncertain. The CDR3 has 9 residues. Trimming cost V 6 bases and J 8 bases, with 7 bases left between them. Germline values: CDR1 SQVTM, CDR2 ANQGSEA. CDR3 sequence reads: CSVGWEAFF. DNA for the CDR3: TGCAGCGTCGGTTGGGAAGCTTTCTTT.

V is TRBV6-1 and J is TRBJ2-1, with a possible D match to TRBD1 (6 bases). Trimming cost V 3 bases and J 0 bases, with 9 bases left between them. This CDR3 comprises 15 residues. Looked up from germline, CDR1 is MNHNS and CDR2 is SASEGT. Here the CDR3 reads CASSEDRSSYNEQFF. The CDR3 region has the DNA TGTGCCAGCAGTGAGGACAGAAGCTCCTACAATGAGCAGTTCTTC.

This clonotype was recorded at least ten times. The CDR3 sequence: CASSFDPETQYF. The CDR3 nucleotides read TGTGCCAGCAGTTTCGACCCAGAGACCCAGTACTTC. The V gene is TRBV12-3 or TRBV12-4, the J gene TRBJ2-5, with unresolved D. V shed 3 bases and J shed 4 bases, with 6 bases lying between them. The CDR3 has 12 residues.

V is TRBV5-5 and J is TRBJ2-5, with TRBD1 identical over 7 bases. Gene TRBJ2-7 matches the end of the DNA better, so the J call may be wrong. The V gene's germline CDR1 is SGHKS and CDR2 YYEKEE (reference sequence). The CDR3 covers 15 residues. CDR3 sequence: CASRHLGDSSYEQYF. The CDR3 bases are TGTGCCAGTAGGCACCTCGGGGACAGCTCCTACGAGCAGTACTTC.

On this clonotype itself: An end of the junction differs from the germline gene, which may be a read error. This chain links TRBV12-3 or TRBV12-4 with TRBJ2-3; TRBD1 matches 10 bases. This CDR3 region has 17 residues. The CDR3 coding sequence is TGTGCCAGCAGTTTACCTCCCGGGACAGGGGTTGGAGATGCGCAGTATTTT. Protein product: CASSLPPGTGVGDAQYF.

This clonotype was observed a handful of times. The rearrangement joins TRBV3-1 to TRBJ2-1, with 10 bases identical to TRBD1. Germline lookup yields CDR1 LGHDT and CDR2 YNNKEL (reference sequence). The CDR3 is made up of 18 amino acids. V lost 4 bases, J lost 6 bases, and 15 bases stayed unmatched. The CDR3 bases are TGTGCCAGCAGCCCCTGGGACAGGGGCCTTAACTCAATCAATGAGCAGTTCTTC. As protein: CASSPWDRGLNSINEQFF.